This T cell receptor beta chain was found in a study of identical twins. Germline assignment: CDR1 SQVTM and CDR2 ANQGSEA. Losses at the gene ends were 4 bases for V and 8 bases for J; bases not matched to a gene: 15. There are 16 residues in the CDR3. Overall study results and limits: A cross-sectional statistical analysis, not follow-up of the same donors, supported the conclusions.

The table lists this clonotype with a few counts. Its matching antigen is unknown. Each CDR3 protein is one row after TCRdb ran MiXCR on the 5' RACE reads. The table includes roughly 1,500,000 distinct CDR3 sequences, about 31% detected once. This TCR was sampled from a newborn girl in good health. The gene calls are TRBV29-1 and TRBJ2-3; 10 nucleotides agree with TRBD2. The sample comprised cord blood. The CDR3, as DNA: TGCAGCGTTGCCCCATGGCTAGCGGGAGCTGTAGGTACGCAGTATTTT. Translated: CSVAPWLAGAVGTQYF.